This TCR beta chain was found in a study of blood T cell repertoires in COVID-19. Profiling relied on immunoSEQ multiplex PCR, and the TCRdb table lists in-frame clones only, not all of them. The sample contains 85,000 to 100,000 clones, roughly 80% of which appear only once. This clone was seen once. The ends were cut back, 1 base at V and 3 bases at J, with 11 bases in the middle. The CDR3 contains 14 residues. The germline gives CDR1 SGHRS, CDR2 YFSETQ. This sequence originates from a human donor in a cohort sampled during active COVID-19. The sample comprised peripheral blood. V is TRBV5-1 and J is TRBJ2-7, with D uncertain. This chain's CDR3 is CASSLIGGSYEQYF. The DNA of the CDR3 is TGCGCCAGCAGCTTGATTGGTGGCAGCTACGAGCAGTACTTC.